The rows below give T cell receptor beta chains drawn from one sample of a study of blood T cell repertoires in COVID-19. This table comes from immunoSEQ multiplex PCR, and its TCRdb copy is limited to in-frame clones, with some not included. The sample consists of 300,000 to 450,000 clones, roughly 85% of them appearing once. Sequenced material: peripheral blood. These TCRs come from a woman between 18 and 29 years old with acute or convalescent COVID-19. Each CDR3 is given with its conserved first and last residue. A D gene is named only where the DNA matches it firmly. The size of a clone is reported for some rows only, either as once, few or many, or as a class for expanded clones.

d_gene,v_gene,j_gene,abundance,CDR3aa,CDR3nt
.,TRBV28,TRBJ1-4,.,CASSSAGVREKLFF,TGTGCCAGCAGTTCCGCAGGGGTTCGGGAAAAACTGTTTTTT
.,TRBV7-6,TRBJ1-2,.,CASSSHKETYGYTF,TGTGCCAGCAGCTCGCATAAGGAGACCTATGGCTACACCTTC
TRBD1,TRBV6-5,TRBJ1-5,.,CASSYRGPDQPQHF,TGTGCCAGCAGTTACAGGGGGCCGGATCAGCCCCAGCATTTT
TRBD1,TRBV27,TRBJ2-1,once,CASSPRQGPNEQFF,TGTGCCAGCAGTCCCCGACAGGGCCCCAATGAGCAGTTCTTC
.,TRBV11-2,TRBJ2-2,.,CASSLRAGGIGELFF,TGTGCCAGCAGCTTAAGGGCAGGGGGGATCGGGGAGCTGTTTTTT
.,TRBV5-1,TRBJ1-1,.,CASSLAAGGNTEAFF,TGCGCCAGCAGCTTGGCCGCCGGGGGTAACACTGAAGCTTTCTTT
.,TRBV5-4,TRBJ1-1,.,CASALGASVRDAEAFF,TGTGCCAGCGCCTTGGGGGCCTCCGTGAGGGATGCTGAAGCTTTCTTT
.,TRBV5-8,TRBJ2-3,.,CASSLGLEDTQYF,TGTGCCAGCAGCTTGGGTCTAGAAGATACGCAGTATTTT
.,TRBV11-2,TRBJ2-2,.,CASSLGGTVSGELFF,TGTGCCAGCAGCTTGGGGGGTACCGTATCCGGGGAGCTGTTTTTT
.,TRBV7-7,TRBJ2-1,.,CASSLKLAHEQFF,TGTGCCAGCAGCTTAAAGCTAGCTCATGAGCAGTTCTTC
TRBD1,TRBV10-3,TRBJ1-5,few,CAISPRGQEYSNQPQHF,TGTGCCATCAGCCCGAGGGGGCAGGAATATAGCAATCAGCCCCAGCATTTT
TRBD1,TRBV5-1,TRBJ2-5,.,CASSLDPGQGGETQYF,TGCGCCAGCAGCTTGGATCCGGGACAGGGAGGAGAGACCCAGTACTTC
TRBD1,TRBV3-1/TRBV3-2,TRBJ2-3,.,CASSQFRDREVKDTQYF,TGTGCCAGCAGCCAATTCCGGGACAGGGAAGTCAAAGATACGCAGTATTTT
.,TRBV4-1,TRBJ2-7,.,CASSPLGILLPYEQYF,TGCGCCAGCAGCCCCCTCGGGATCCTCCTACCCTACGAGCAGTACTTC
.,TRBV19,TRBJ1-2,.,CASSQTVSYGYTF,TGTGCCAGTAGCCAGACAGTTAGCTATGGCTACACCTTC
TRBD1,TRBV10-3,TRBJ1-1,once,CAISSGTGGEKNTEAFF,TGTGCCATCAGTTCCGGGACAGGGGGAGAAAAGAACACTGAAGCTTTCTTT
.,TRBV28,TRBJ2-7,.,CATLLGGASSPYEQYF,TGTGCCACCCTACTCGGGGGAGCCTCCTCTCCCTACGAGCAGTACTTC
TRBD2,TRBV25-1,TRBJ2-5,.,CASSPTSGGPWETQYF,TGTGCCAGCAGTCCGACTAGCGGGGGCCCATGGGAGACCCAGTACTTC
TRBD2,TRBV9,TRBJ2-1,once,CASSVGGTTSFNEQFF,TGTGCCAGCAGCGTAGGAGGGACTACCTCGTTCAATGAGCAGTTCTTC
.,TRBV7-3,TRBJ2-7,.,CASSSRGGAYEQYF,TGTGCCAGCAGCTCCCGCGGAGGGGCCTACGAGCAGTACTTC
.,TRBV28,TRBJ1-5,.,CASSLSQGGGNQPQHF,TGTGCCAGCAGTTTATCTCAGGGCGGAGGCAATCAGCCCCAGCATTTT
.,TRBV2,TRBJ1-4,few,CASSSFRAGKNEKLFF,TGTGCCAGCAGCTCCTTCCGGGCAGGGAAGAATGAAAAACTGTTTTTT
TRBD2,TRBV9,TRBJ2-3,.,CASSRLAGGPDTQYF,TGTGCCAGCAGCAGATTAGCGGGGGGGCCCGATACGCAGTATTTT